These 30 T cell receptor beta chains were all obtained from the same sample, sequenced in a study of blood T cell repertoires in COVID-19. Assay: immunoSEQ multiplex PCR; the TCRdb copy retains only in-frame clones and omits some. The sample includes around 200,000 clones, roughly 90% of them seen just once. Sequenced sample: peripheral blood. These TCRs come from a woman aged 55-69 years with COVID-19, enrolled during active disease.

V is TRBV5-1 and J is TRBJ2-5; 7 nucleotides line up with TRBD1. The junction had 7 bases not matched to a gene; V was cut back by 3 bases and J by 5 bases. The CDR3 length is 14 residues. Germline assignment: CDR1 SGHRS and CDR2 YFSETQ. CDR3 bases: TGCGCCAGCAGCTGGTCGGGCAGGGGGGAGACCCAGTACTTC. This sequence encodes CASSWSGRGETQYF.

This rearrangement joins TRBV10-2 to TRBJ1-1; D remains unclear. This CDR3 contains 11 residues. CDR1 WSHSY and CDR2 SAAADI come from the germline V gene. V shed 8 bases and J shed 1 base, with 5 bases lying between them. DNA of the CDR3: TGCGCCAGCGGAGAGAACACTGAAGCTTTCTTT. The encoded protein is CASGENTEAFF.

V and J are TRBV4-3 and TRBJ2-7; maybe TRBD2 (5 bases). CDR1 is LGHNA and CDR2 is YSLEER in the germline V gene. Trimming removed 4 bases from V and 4 bases from J, with 14 bases in between. This CDR3 is built from 14 residues. The chain's CDR3 is CASSPNSRLYEQYF. In nucleotides, the CDR3 is TGCGCCAGCAGCCCTAACTCGCGACTATACGAGCAGTACTTC.

The rearrangement uses TRBV5-1 and TRBJ1-1, with unresolved D. Looked up from germline, CDR1 is SGHRS and CDR2 is YFSETQ. The CDR3 consists of 13 residues. V lost 1 base, J lost 4 bases, and 8 bases lay in between. The CDR3 DNA reads TGCGCCAGCAGCTTGACAGCACTCACTGAAGCTTTCTTT. Protein: CASSLTALTEAFF.

The chain employs TRBV7-9 and TRBJ1-3; 7 bases align to TRBD1. CDR1 is SEHNR and CDR2 is FQNEAQ in the germline V gene (reference sequence). The CDR3 runs to 17 residues. V shed 5 bases, J shed 7 bases, and the junction held 17 bases outside the gene matches. The CDR3 DNA reads TGTGCCAGCAGCCCCCCCCCGGGACAGAGATCATTCAACACCATATATTTT. Protein sequence: CASSPPPGQRSFNTIYF.

The chain has TRBV5-1 and TRBJ2-7; D gene unclear. Germline CDR1 SGHRS, CDR2 YFSETQ. This CDR3 contains 13 residues. Trimming took off 0 bases at V and 2 bases at J, with 6 bases between the two ends. CDR3 in amino acids: CASSLAAAYEQYF. The CDR3 DNA is TGCGCCAGCAGCTTGGCTGCGGCCTACGAGCAGTACTTC.

The chain uses TRBV6-2 or TRBV6-3 and TRBJ1-5, with 10 bases matching TRBD1. The CDR3 has 16 residues. Trimming at V came to 0 bases and at J to 4 bases, leaving 3 bases not matched to a gene. CDR1 is MNHEY, CDR2 SVGEGT, per germline. The CDR3 loop is CASSYSRTGGNQPQHF. CDR3 coding DNA: TGTGCCAGCAGTTACTCGAGGACAGGGGGTAATCAGCCCCAGCATTTT.

V usage is TRBV11-3 and J usage is TRBJ2-3; the match to TRBD2 covers 8 bases. Losses at the gene ends were 5 bases for V and 1 base for J; bases not matched to a gene: 5. Looked up from germline, CDR1 is SGHNT and CDR2 is YENEEA. The CDR3 totals 15 residues. The chain's CDR3 is CASSHSGAGTDTQYF. CDR3 nucleotide sequence: TGTGCCAGCAGCCATAGCGGGGCGGGCACAGATACGCAGTATTTT.

This sequence joins TRBV19 and TRBJ2-3; 10 positions match TRBD2. Germline lookup yields CDR1 LNHDA and CDR2 SQIVND (reference sequence). The trim removed 3 bases at V and 5 bases at J, leaving 14 bases unmatched. The CDR3 consists of 18 residues. The CDR3 spells CASSITRAGGPFRDTQYF. CDR3 bases: TGTGCCAGTAGTATCACGCGAGCGGGAGGGCCTTTTAGAGATACGCAGTATTTT.

This chain uses TRBV27 with TRBJ1-1, with 8 bases identical to TRBD1. V lost 5 bases, J lost 5 bases, and 10 bases stayed unmatched. Germline CDR1 MNHEY, CDR2 SMNVEV (reference sequence). The CDR3 spans 15 residues. The CDR3 reads CASSASTGGWTEAFF. The CDR3 DNA reads TGTGCCAGCAGTGCCTCCACAGGGGGTTGGACTGAAGCTTTCTTT.

The chain recombines TRBV11-2 with TRBJ2-1; D might be TRBD2 (5 bases). V gave up 5 bases and J gave up 0 bases, with 11 bases separating them. CDR3 length: 15 residues. CDR1 is SGHAT, CDR2 FQNNGV, per germline. CDR3 region: CASSPRRASYNEQFF. The CDR3 bases are TGTGCCAGCAGCCCCCGGCGGGCCTCCTACAATGAGCAGTTCTTC.

The genes are TRBV5-1 and TRBJ2-7; 7 positions agree with TRBD2. V gave up 1 base and J gave up 6 bases; unmatched junction bases: 4. CDR3 size: 13 residues. Per the germline V gene, CDR1 is SGHRS and CDR2 is YFSETQ. CDR3 loop: CASSLPGGGEQYF. The CDR3 DNA sequence: TGCGCCAGCAGCTTGCCGGGCGGGGGCGAGCAGTACTTC.

The chain employs TRBV6-5 and TRBJ2-1; a weak D match, TRBD2 (6 bases). Trimming took off 4 bases at V and 9 bases at J, with 19 bases between the two ends. This CDR3 contains 15 residues. The germline V gene has CDR1 MNHEY and CDR2 SVGAGI. CDR3 DNA sequence: TGTGCCAGCAGTTTTGGGGAAGTGGGGGGACTTGAGCAGTTCTTC. It specifies CASSFGEVGGLEQFF.

The V and J genes are TRBV24-1 and TRBJ1-2; tentatively, D is TRBD1 (5 bases). Germline values: CDR1 KGHDR, CDR2 SFDVKD. Trimming stripped 3 bases from V and 8 bases from J, with 9 bases between. CDR3 size: 12 residues. This CDR3 reads CATSDAGSGYTF. DNA of the CDR3: TGTGCCACCAGTGATGCAGGGTCAGGCTACACCTTC.

The CDR3 coding sequence is TGTGCCAGCAGCATGGACTTCCCCTCCTACAATGAGCAGTTCTTC. It specifies CASSMDFPSYNEQFF. The rearrangement uses TRBV5-4 and TRBJ2-1, with D possibly being TRBD2 (5 bases). This CDR3 region has 15 residues. The ends were cut back, 4 bases at V and 0 bases at J, with 11 bases in the middle. Germline-derived CDR1 and CDR2 are SGHNT and YYREEE (reference sequence).

The chain employs TRBV19 and TRBJ2-3; a possible D gene is TRBD2 (5 bases). Trimming left V 6 bases short and J 0 bases short, with 10 bases between. This CDR3 is 14 amino acids long. Germline CDR1 LNHDA, CDR2 SQIVND (reference sequence). The CDR3 protein is CASRTGSSTDTQYF. The CDR3, as DNA: TGTGCCAGTAGGACGGGGAGTAGCACAGATACGCAGTATTTT.

The rearrangement uses TRBV7-2 and TRBJ2-7; D possibly corresponds to TRBD2 (6 bases). The CDR3 length is 15 residues. The germline V and J ends were trimmed by 4 bases and 4 bases, with 17 bases remaining between them. Germline V CDR1 and CDR2: SGHTA, FQGNSA. DNA of the CDR3: TGTGCCAGCAGCTCATTAAGACTAGGAAAATACGAGCAGTACTTC. This encodes CASSSLRLGKYEQYF.

The CDR3 DNA reads TGTGCCAGCAGCGTAGATAATAGCGGGAGGGTTGAGACCCAGTACTTC. Protein sequence: CASSVDNSGRVETQYF. This chain uses TRBV9 with TRBJ2-5; 11 bases match TRBD2. The V gene's germline CDR1 is SGDLS and CDR2 YYNGEE. This CDR3 has 16 residues. Losses at the gene ends were 0 bases for V and 5 bases for J; bases not matched to a gene: 6. Full variable domain (outside the CDR3, taken from reference TRBV9 and TRBJ2-5): DSGVTQTPKHLITATGQRVTLRCSPRSGDLSVYWYQQSLDQGLQFLIQYYNGEERAKGNILERFSAQQFPDLHSELNLSSLELGDSALYFCASSVDNSGRVETQYFGPGTRLLVL.

This chain connects TRBV4-2 to TRBJ2-1; the match to TRBD2 covers 10 bases. With V trimmed by 0 bases and J by 5 bases, 10 bases remained unmatched. Looked up from germline, CDR1 is LGHNA and CDR2 is YNFKEQ. The CDR3 is 18 residues long. CDR3 residues: CASSQESVASGSHNEQFF. Here the CDR3 DNA reads TGTGCCAGCAGCCAAGAAAGCGTGGCTAGCGGGAGCCACAATGAGCAGTTCTTC.

The sample holds one count of this clone. The chain combines TRBV24-1 with TRBJ1-6, with D unresolved. Trimming removed 6 bases from V and 3 bases from J, with 5 bases in between. The CDR3 consists of 13 residues. Per the germline V gene, CDR1 is KGHDR and CDR2 is SFDVKD. In DNA, the CDR3 is TGTGCCACCAGTTTCTTCTATAATTCACCCCTCCACTTT. Its protein is CATSFFYNSPLHF.

V gene TRBV3-1 (or the pseudogene TRBV3-2) combines with J gene TRBJ1-5; D not resolved. CDR3 length: 14 residues. CDR1 LGHDT and CDR2 YNNKEL come from the germline V gene (reference sequence). The V end was cut by 2 bases, the J end by 4 bases, with 9 bases between. The DNA of the CDR3 is TGTGCCAGCAGCCAACGTCAGGCTAATCAGCCCCAGCATTTT. Protein sequence: CASSQRQANQPQHF.

This clone was counted once. The rearrangement joins TRBV4-2 to TRBJ1-6, with D possibly TRBD1 on 5 matching bases. Trimming removed 4 bases at V and 8 bases at J, with 18 bases between. This CDR3 is built from 16 residues. Germline V gives CDR1 LGHNA, CDR2 YNFKEQ. The CDR3 here is CASSPLGAGLHSPLHF. The CDR3 DNA reads as TGTGCCAGCAGCCCCCTAGGGGCAGGGCTGCATTCACCCCTCCACTTT.

The chain has TRBV20-1 and TRBJ2-1; D not resolved. From germline, CDR1 is DFQATT and CDR2 SNEGSKA (reference sequence). The CDR3 sequence is 11 residues long. V was trimmed by 2 bases and J by 6 bases, leaving 5 bases between them. CDR3 residues: CSARPRNEQFF. In DNA, the CDR3 is TGCAGTGCTAGACCCCGCAATGAGCAGTTCTTC.

The CDR3 DNA follows: TGTGCCAGCAGCCCACGGGGGACAGGGGCCTACAATGAGCAGTTCTTC. This gives the protein CASSPRGTGAYNEQFF. The rearrangement links TRBV14 to TRBJ2-1; 10 bases fit TRBD1. Germline assignment: CDR1 SGHDN and CDR2 FVKESK. V gave up 4 bases and J gave up 2 bases; unmatched junction bases: 5. The CDR3 contains 16 residues.

The chain combines TRBV27 with TRBJ1-3; maybe TRBD1 (5 bases). Germline lookup yields CDR1 MNHEY and CDR2 SMNVEV (reference sequence). Between the trimmed V and J ends, which lost 3 bases and 7 bases, there was a span of 16 bases. This CDR3 has 15 residues. CDR3 protein: CASSFGSGVGNTIYF. The CDR3 region has the DNA TGTGCCAGCAGTTTCGGATCGGGGGTTGGCAACACCATATATTTT.

The CDR3 sequence: CASSSDRGLDTQYF. CDR3 bases: TGTGCCAGCAGCTCGGACAGGGGATTAGATACGCAGTATTTT. V is TRBV11-2 and J is TRBJ2-3, with 9 bases identical to TRBD1. With 4 bases clipped from V and 5 bases from J, the junction kept 4 bases outside the gene matches. This CDR3 region has 14 residues. Germline loops: CDR1 SGHAT, CDR2 FQNNGV.

V usage is TRBV4-1 and J usage is TRBJ2-2, with TRBD1 matching 7 bases. Trimming removed 0 bases from V and 9 bases from J; junction bases left unmatched: 7. CDR3 size: 15 residues. Looked up from germline, CDR1 is MGHRA and CDR2 is YSYEKL. CDR3 residues: CASSQENEDRRELFF. The CDR3 DNA is TGCGCCAGCAGCCAAGAGAATGAGGACAGGCGGGAGCTGTTTTTT.

As DNA, the CDR3 is TGTGCCATCAGTGAGGGGTGGCGGGGAGGGCCCTACGAGCAGTACTTC. It is translated as CAISEGWRGGPYEQYF. This sequence joins TRBV10-3 and TRBJ2-7, with 7 bases matching TRBD2. Germline CDR1 ENHRY, CDR2 SYGVKD. The V and J ends lost 2 bases and 2 bases, in that order; junction bases with no gene match: 9. CDR3 length equals 16 residues.

V gene TRBV6-5 combines with J gene TRBJ1-1; 8 bases fit TRBD1. Germline V lookup: CDR1 MNHEY, CDR2 SVGAGI. This CDR3 is 14 amino acids long. The trim removed 6 bases at V and 7 bases at J, leaving 10 bases unmatched. The CDR3 DNA sequence: TGTGCCAGCAGACGACAGGGGCCGCGAGTTGAAGCTTTCTTT. Translated, it gives CASRRQGPRVEAFF.

The V and J genes are TRBV24-1 and TRBJ2-2; tentative D call: TRBD1 (5 bases). The CDR3 covers 18 residues. Germline V gene data show CDR1 as KGHDR and CDR2 as SFDVKD. V lost 1 base to trimming and J lost 1 base, with 15 bases between them. CDR3 residues: CATSDFRIARGNTGELFF. CDR3 nucleotides: TGTGCCACCAGTGATTTTCGAATAGCTAGGGGGAACACCGGGGAGCTGTTTTTT.